The clone carrying this T cell receptor (beta chain) showed up just a few times. Its specificity is not known. Investigators took ten milliliters of peripheral blood from every donor. The CDR3 has 13 amino acids. Trimming shortened V by 2 bases and J by 3 bases, and 5 bases separated the two germline ends. The germline gives CDR1 SGHTA, CDR2 FQGNSA. The data were taken from a study of blood T cells in healthy people across ages. Study results and limitations: There was no known CMV status for donors, so expanded clonotype changes were possibly confounded.

Through a sample-barcoded 5' primer and a J-beta primer mix, a second PCR was run for roughly 6 to 11 cycles. TCRdb re-derived calls from the 5' RACE reads in MiXCR, one entry per CDR3 protein. In the table there are around 990,000 distinct CDR3 sequences, approximately 38% of which are singletons. The sequencing input was blood. This receptor was taken from a man aged 18-30 years in good health. J is TRBJ1-5 and V is TRBV7-2; D gene uncertain. CDR3 protein: CASSLWVNQPQHF. In nucleotides, the CDR3 is TGTGCCAGCAGCTTATGGGTCAATCAGCCCCAGCATTTT.